This TCR beta chain was identified during a study of post-analysis software for immune sequencing data. Study observations and caveats: Controls showed lower frequencies than patients for five TRBV segments, and TRBV5-6, TRBV5-1 and TRBV20-1 were among these.

In regard to this clonotype: What it binds is unknown.

The V gene lost 8 bases and the J gene lost 3 bases, with 7 bases spanning the gap. The CDR3 is made up of 11 amino acids. Per germline, CDR1 MDHEN and CDR2 SYDVKM. Incorporated into the TCR beta cDNA libraries were unique molecular identifiers, which served to reduce PCR and sequencing biases. Via MiXCR, TCRdb re-called the PCR reads, giving one row per CDR3 protein. The sample lists about 770,000 distinct CDR3 sequences, more than 45% occurring once. This rearrangement joins TRBV28 to TRBJ1-1; no definite D call. The origin of this receptor is a girl aged 10-17 years with multiple sclerosis. The sample comprised blood. CDR3 in DNA: TGTGCCAGCGGGAAGTACACTGAAGCTTTCTTT. Its protein is CASGKYTEAFF.